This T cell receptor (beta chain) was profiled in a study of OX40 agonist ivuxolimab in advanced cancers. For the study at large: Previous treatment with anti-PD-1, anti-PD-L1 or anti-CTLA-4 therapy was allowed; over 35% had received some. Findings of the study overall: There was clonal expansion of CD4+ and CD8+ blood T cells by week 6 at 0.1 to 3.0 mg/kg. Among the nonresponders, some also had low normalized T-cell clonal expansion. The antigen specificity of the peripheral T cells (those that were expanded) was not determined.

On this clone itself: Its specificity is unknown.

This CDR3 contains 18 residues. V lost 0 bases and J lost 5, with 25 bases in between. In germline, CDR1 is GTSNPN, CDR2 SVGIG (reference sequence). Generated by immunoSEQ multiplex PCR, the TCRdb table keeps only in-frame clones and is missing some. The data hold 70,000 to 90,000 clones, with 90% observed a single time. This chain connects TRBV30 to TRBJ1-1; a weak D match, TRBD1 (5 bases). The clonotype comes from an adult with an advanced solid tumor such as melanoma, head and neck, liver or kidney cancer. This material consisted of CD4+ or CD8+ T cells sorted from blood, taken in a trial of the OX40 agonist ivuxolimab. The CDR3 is CAWSVAAGTGWKGTEAFF. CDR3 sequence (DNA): TGTGCCTGGAGTGTAGCGGCGGGTACGGGATGGAAGGGGACTGAAGCTTTCTTT.